The 5 T cell receptor beta chains reported below all come from one sample, sequenced in a study of identical twins. Each CDR3 protein is one row after TCRdb ran MiXCR on the 5' RACE reads. The sample records hundreds of thousands of distinct CDR3 sequences, 10% to 15% being singletons. These same data were also listed under a study on yellow fever vaccine responses in identical twins.

Material for sequencing was PBMCs. These receptors were obtained from a woman aged 18-29 years in good health.

This clonotype was detected only a few times. The chain joins TRBV5-1 to TRBJ2-1; D is unclear. The CDR3 loop spans 15 amino acids. The V and J ends lost 1 base and 0 bases respectively, with 8 bases between them. Germline V gene sequence: CDR1 SGHRS, CDR2 YFSETQ. CDR3 loop: CASSLTVGSYNEQFF. The CDR3 DNA reads TGCGCCAGCAGCTTGACGGTTGGCTCCTACAATGAGCAGTTCTTC.

Many counts were recorded for this clonotype. This sequence joins TRBV12-3 or TRBV12-4 and TRBJ2-3; D not certain. The CDR3 has 14 amino acids. V dropped 8 bases and J dropped 0 bases, with 12 bases sitting between them. In DNA form, the CDR3 reads TGTGCCAGCTCGAGCGACGGTAGCACAGATACGCAGTATTTT. The encoded protein is CASSSDGSTDTQYF.

The V call is TRBV7-8, the J call TRBJ2-7; 9 bases align to TRBD1. There are 13 residues in the CDR3. The V segment lost 8 bases and the J segment 5 bases; nucleotides outside the gene matches: 7. In germline, CDR1 is SGHVS, CDR2 FQNEAQ. CDR3 sequence reads: CASGDRVSHEQYF. The CDR3 DNA is TGTGCCAGCGGGGACAGGGTTTCCCACGAGCAGTACTTC.

The rearrangement uses TRBV4-1 and TRBJ1-4; tentatively, D is TRBD1 (5 bases). V was clipped by 3 bases and J by 7 bases, with 15 bases between them. This CDR3 contains 15 residues. CDR1 MGHRA and CDR2 YSYEKL come from the germline V gene. DNA of the CDR3: TGCGCCAGCAGCCAGGGAACAGCTGGGGGTGAAAAACTGTTTTTT. Protein product: CASSQGTAGGEKLFF.

This clonotype was counted between two and nine times. The rearrangement joins TRBV6-1 to TRBJ2-1; 8 nucleotides agree with TRBD2. Looked up from germline, CDR1 is MNHNS and CDR2 is SASEGT. Trimming cost V 8 bases and J 6 bases; bases outside gene matches: 6. The CDR3 is 13 amino acids. Here the CDR3 DNA reads TGTGCCAGCGGAGCGGGAGTGGCCAATGAGCAGTTCTTC. Its protein is CASGAGVANEQFF.